The 25 T cell receptor beta chains in this list originate from one sample, sequenced in a study of T cell repertoires in cytomegalovirus infection. Their antigen targets remain unknown. TCRdb processed the reads anew with MiXCR; each CDR3 protein has one entry. The repertoire holds 100,000 to 150,000 distinct CDR3 sequences, more than 25% seen once, with 58% in the top ten. Specimen: CD8+ T cells from cultured PBMCs, collected from culture after CMV antigen stimulation. The receptors here all came from a human donor in good health (CMV status not recorded). Some clones in this sample may be carry-over from other donors' samples.

This clonotype came up a few times. The V gene is TRBV5-4, the J gene TRBJ2-7, with 8 bases fitting TRBD1. Germline CDR1 reads SGHNT; CDR2 reads YYREEE (reference sequence). V lost 2 bases to trimming and J lost 6 bases; unmatched junction nucleotides: 16. This CDR3 contains 17 residues. The CDR3 coding sequence is TGTGCCAGCAGCTTTGGCGCATTACGGGACAGGCACACCGAGCAGTACTTC. Its protein is CASSFGALRDRHTEQYF.

This clonotype was found a few times. Here the CDR3 DNA reads TGTGCCAGCAGCGGCACAAATAGGGACAGGGGGAACTATGGCTACACCTTC. Its translation is CASSGTNRDRGNYGYTF. V is TRBV7-9 and J is TRBJ1-2, with 11 nucleotides matching TRBD1. After removal of 5 bases from V and 2 bases from J, the junction contained 10 bases not matched to a gene. The CDR3 consists of 17 residues. In germline, CDR1 is SEHNR, CDR2 FQNEAQ (reference sequence).

Only one count was recorded for this clonotype. The J gene is TRBJ1-1, the V gene TRBV28; D gene unclear. The CDR3 is made up of 13 amino acids. V was clipped by 9 bases and J by 5 bases, with 16 bases between them. Looked up from germline, CDR1 is MDHEN and CDR2 is SYDVKM. The DNA of the CDR3 is TGTGCCAGTAATTGGGCCTCGAGAACTGAAGCTTTCTTT. It encodes CASNWASRTEAFF.

This clonotype was picked up a small number of times. This chain joins TRBV6-5 and TRBJ1-1; the D gene is possibly TRBD1 (5 bases). Germline CDR1 MNHEY, CDR2 SVGAGI. The V and J ends lost 4 bases and 7 bases respectively, with 13 bases between them. CDR3 length equals 13 residues. In DNA, the CDR3 is TGTGCCAGCAGTTTAGGGGAGTTTTATGAAGCTTTCTTT. Amino acid sequence: CASSLGEFYEAFF.

The chain uses TRBV6-2 or TRBV6-3 and TRBJ1-6; a weak D match, TRBD1 (6 bases). Germline-derived CDR1 and CDR2 are MNHEY and SVGEGT. The CDR3 runs 17 residues. V lost 2 bases to trimming and J lost 0 bases, with 11 bases between them. The CDR3 bases are TGTGCCAGCAGTTACCGGGCGGACAGCTCCTATAATTCACCCCTCCACTTT. Encoded protein: CASSYRADSSYNSPLHF.

The rearrangement links TRBV19 to TRBJ1-5; 9 bases match TRBD1. V was pared by 6 bases and J by 3 bases, with 9 bases of the junction left unmatched. This CDR3 contains 16 residues. CDR1 LNHDA and CDR2 SQIVND come from the germline V gene (reference sequence). CDR3 loop: CASRTGGKGLNQPQHF. The CDR3 nucleotides are TGTGCCAGTAGAACAGGGGGCAAGGGTCTCAATCAGCCCCAGCATTTT.

This clonotype was counted between two and nine times. This chain connects TRBV4-2 to TRBJ1-2; D is ambiguous. The CDR3 loop spans 14 amino acids. Trimming removed 1 base from V and 7 bases from J, with 13 bases in between. Germline V CDR1 and CDR2: LGHNA, YNFKEQ. The CDR3 is CASSQGKGSGGYTF. For the CDR3, the DNA is TGTGCCAGCAGCCAAGGCAAGGGTTCGGGTGGCTACACCTTC.

The genes are TRBV29-1 and TRBJ1-2; a weak D match, TRBD1 (6 bases). The length of the CDR3 is 12 residues. V gave up 3 bases and J gave up 4 bases, with 9 bases separating them. Germline loops: CDR1 SQVTM, CDR2 ANQGSEA. Here the CDR3 DNA reads TGCAGCGTTGAGGTGGGGGCCTATGGCTACACCTTC. Translation: CSVEVGAYGYTF.

V is TRBV10-3 and J is TRBJ1-1, with 8 bases identical to TRBD1. The CDR3 is made up of 15 amino acids. The germline gives CDR1 ENHRY, CDR2 SYGVKD. V was clipped by 0 bases and J by 5 bases; unmatched bases: 5. For the CDR3, the DNA is TGTGCCATCAGTGAGTCCCAGGGGGCGAGGACTGAAGCTTTCTTT. This gives the protein CAISESQGARTEAFF.

This clonotype was picked up a small number of times. The V call is TRBV7-9, the J call TRBJ1-4, with D uncertain. The germline V gene has CDR1 SEHNR and CDR2 FQNEAQ (reference sequence). V dropped 1 base and J dropped 4 bases, with 10 bases sitting between them. The CDR3 is made up of 15 amino acids. CDR3 in amino acids: CASSLVGSINEKLFF. In nucleotides, the CDR3 is TGTGCCAGCAGCTTAGTGGGGTCCATTAATGAAAAACTGTTTTTT.

The rearrangement uses TRBV20-1 and TRBJ2-1, with 13 bases that match TRBD2. The CDR3 contains 14 residues. Germline values: CDR1 DFQATT, CDR2 SNEGSKA (reference sequence). Germline trimming cut 6 bases from V and 10 bases from J; bases unmatched to any gene: 9. CDR3: CSAPTSGGASEQFF. The CDR3 DNA reads TGCAGTGCACCTACTAGCGGGGGGGCCAGCGAGCAGTTCTTC.

This clonotype came up a few times. The V and J genes are TRBV29-1 and TRBJ2-6; D unresolved. Germline lookup yields CDR1 SQVTM and CDR2 ANQGSEA. CDR3 length: 13 residues. Trimming shortened V by 1 base and J by 4 bases, and 5 bases separated the two germline ends. The CDR3 here is CSVEVTGANVLTF. CDR3 DNA: TGCAGCGTTGAAGTGACCGGGGCCAACGTCCTGACTTTC.

The rearrangement links TRBV7-9 to TRBJ1-1, with 8 bases lining up with TRBD1. The CDR3 length is 15 residues. The germline gives CDR1 SEHNR, CDR2 FQNEAQ (reference sequence). The V and J ends lost 4 bases and 4 bases, in that order; junction bases with no gene match: 8. This CDR3 is CASSSLDREGTEAFF. CDR3 nucleotides: TGTGCCAGCAGCTCGCTGGACAGGGAGGGCACTGAAGCTTTCTTT. Drawing the rest from reference TRBV7-9 and TRBJ1-1, the complete variable domain is DTGVSQNPRHKITKRGQNVTFRCDPISEHNRLYWYRQTLGQGPEFLTYFQNEAQLEKSRLLSDRFSAERPKGSFSTLEIQRTEQGDSAMYLCASSSLDREGTEAFFGQGTRLTVV.

This clonotype was seen only a few times. This chain links TRBV7-6 with TRBJ2-5; 8 bases map to TRBD1. The length of the CDR3 is 16 residues. The germline V gene encodes CDR1 SGHVS and CDR2 FNYEAQ. J lost 5 bases, V lost 5 bases, and 13 bases had no gene match. The CDR3 region has the DNA TGTGCCAGCAGCCTACAACTCGCAGGGGGCTGGGAGACCCAGTACTTC. It specifies CASSLQLAGGWETQYF.

The sample holds a few counts of this clonotype. The chain recombines TRBV24-1 with TRBJ1-1; D possibly corresponds to TRBD1 (5 bases). V lost 8 bases to trimming and J lost 2 bases, with 11 bases between them. Germline V lookup: CDR1 KGHDR, CDR2 SFDVKD. CDR3 length: 13 residues. The CDR3 nucleotides are TGTGCCACCAAGGAAGGGGCCAACACTGAAGCTTTCTTT. Translating it yields CATKEGANTEAFF.

The rearrangement links TRBV19 to TRBJ2-3; 8 bases are a match to TRBD1. The junction had 8 bases not matched to a gene; V was cut back by 6 bases and J by 6 bases. CDR3 length: 14 residues. Germline V gene data show CDR1 as LNHDA and CDR2 as SQIVND (reference sequence). CDR3 sequence: CASSPGQVVDTQYF. CDR3 in DNA: TGTGCCAGTAGCCCGGGACAGGTGGTGGATACGCAGTATTTT.

The CDR3 DNA reads TGTGCCACCAAGGACAGGGCGTACTCCTACGAGCAGTACTTC. It encodes CATKDRAYSYEQYF. The chain employs TRBV10-3 and TRBJ2-7; 8 bases line up with TRBD1. Trimming took 10 bases from V and 0 from J; bases not matched to a gene: 8. The CDR3 consists of 14 residues. CDR1 and CDR2 from the germline V gene are ENHRY and SYGVKD.

This clonotype was found many times. The rearrangement uses TRBV12-3 or TRBV12-4 and TRBJ1-2, with 8 positions matching TRBD1. The CDR3 is 13 amino acids. V trimming: 5 bases; J trimming: 4 bases; junction bases outside the gene matches: 3. CDR3 in amino acids: CASSLGQGYGYTF. CDR3 sequence (DNA): TGTGCCAGCAGTCTCGGACAGGGCTATGGCTACACCTTC.

CDR3: CASSLEYSGGYSYEQYF. CDR3 coding DNA: TGCGCCAGCAGCCTTGAATATAGCGGGGGGTACTCCTACGAGCAGTACTTC. The chain carries TRBV4-3 and TRBJ2-7; 10 nucleotides agree with TRBD2. This CDR3 is 17 amino acids long. The V segment lost 4 bases and the J segment 0 bases; nucleotides outside the gene matches: 9. From germline, CDR1 is LGHNA and CDR2 YSLEER.

The chain uses TRBV13 and TRBJ1-4, with TRBD1 as a possible D gene (5 bases). Germline V gene data show CDR1 as PRHDT and CDR2 as FYEKMQ (reference sequence). V gave up 6 bases and J gave up 2 bases, with 13 bases separating them. This CDR3 has 15 amino acids. The CDR3 coding sequence is TGTGCCAGCAGTTCCCTCGGGGACACTAATGAAAAACTGTTTTTT. This sequence encodes CASSSLGDTNEKLFF.

This clonotype turned up a few times. This chain links TRBV12-3 or TRBV12-4 with TRBJ1-4; D remains unclear. The CDR3 runs 14 residues. V was pared by 5 bases and J by 4 bases, with 11 bases between. The chain's CDR3 is CASSVGRINEKLFF. The CDR3 nucleotides read TGTGCCAGCAGTGTAGGACGGATTAATGAAAAACTGTTTTTT.

This chain uses TRBV29-1 with TRBJ1-2, with D tentatively TRBD1 (5 bases). Germline V CDR1 and CDR2: SQVTM, ANQGSEA. CDR3 length: 12 residues. Trimming took 3 bases from V and 8 from J, leaving 13 bases between them. The CDR3 DNA sequence: TGCAGCGTTGATTCCGGGGGATGGGGCTACACCTTC. Translated, it gives CSVDSGGWGYTF.

This clonotype was recorded at least ten times. The gene calls are TRBV7-2 and TRBJ2-3, with D hard to call. CDR1 is SGHTA, CDR2 FQGNSA, per germline. V was clipped by 0 bases and J by 0 bases, with 7 bases between them. The CDR3 has 15 residues. The CDR3 protein is CASSLAWGSTDTQYF. The DNA for the CDR3 is TGTGCCAGCAGCTTAGCATGGGGAAGCACAGATACGCAGTATTTT.

This clonotype was detected only a few times. The chain recombines TRBV12-3 or TRBV12-4 with TRBJ1-2, with D hard to call. V was cut by 2 bases and J by 14 bases, with 21 bases left in between. This CDR3 region has 14 residues. As DNA, the CDR3 is TGTGCCAGCAGTTTACTTGGGTTGCTTGGGGAGGGTACCTTC. It is translated as CASSLLGLLGEGTF.

The chain couples TRBV10-3 to TRBJ1-5, with D possibly matching TRBD1 (6 bases). Trimming stripped 4 bases from V and 1 base from J, with 14 bases between. The CDR3 sequence is 16 residues long. CDR1 ENHRY and CDR2 SYGVKD come from the germline V gene. The CDR3 nucleotides are TGTGCCATCAGTGCGGGGGGGGCGGGGAGCAATCAGCCCCAGCATTTT. Translated, it gives CAISAGGAGSNQPQHF.